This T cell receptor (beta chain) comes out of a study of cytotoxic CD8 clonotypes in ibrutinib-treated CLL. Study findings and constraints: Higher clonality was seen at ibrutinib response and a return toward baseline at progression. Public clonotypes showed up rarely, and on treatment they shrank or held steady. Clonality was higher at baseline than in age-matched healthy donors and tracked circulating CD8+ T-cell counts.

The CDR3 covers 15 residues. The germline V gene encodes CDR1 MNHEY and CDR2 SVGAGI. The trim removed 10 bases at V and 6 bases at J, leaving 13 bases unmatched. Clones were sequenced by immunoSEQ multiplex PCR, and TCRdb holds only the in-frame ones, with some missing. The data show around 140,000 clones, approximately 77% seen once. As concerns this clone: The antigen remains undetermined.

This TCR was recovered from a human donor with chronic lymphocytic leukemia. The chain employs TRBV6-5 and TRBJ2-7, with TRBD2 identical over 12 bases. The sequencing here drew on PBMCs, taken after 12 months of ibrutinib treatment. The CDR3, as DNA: TGTGCCACCCAACCCGGGGCTAGCGGGGGGGCCGAGCAGTACTTC. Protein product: CATQPGASGGAEQYF.